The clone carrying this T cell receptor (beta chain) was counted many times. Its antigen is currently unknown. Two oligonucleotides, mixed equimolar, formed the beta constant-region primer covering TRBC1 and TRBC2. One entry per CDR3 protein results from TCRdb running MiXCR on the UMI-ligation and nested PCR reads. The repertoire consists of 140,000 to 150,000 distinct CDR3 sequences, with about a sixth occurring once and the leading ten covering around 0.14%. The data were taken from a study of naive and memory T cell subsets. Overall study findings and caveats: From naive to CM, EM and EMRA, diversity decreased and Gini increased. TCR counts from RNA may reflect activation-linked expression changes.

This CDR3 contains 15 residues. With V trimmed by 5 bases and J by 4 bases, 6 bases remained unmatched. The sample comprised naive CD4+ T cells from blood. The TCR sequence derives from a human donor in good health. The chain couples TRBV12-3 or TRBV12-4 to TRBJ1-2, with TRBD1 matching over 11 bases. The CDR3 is CASSPRTGGIYGYTF. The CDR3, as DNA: TGTGCCAGCAGTCCAAGGACAGGGGGCATCTATGGCTACACCTTC.